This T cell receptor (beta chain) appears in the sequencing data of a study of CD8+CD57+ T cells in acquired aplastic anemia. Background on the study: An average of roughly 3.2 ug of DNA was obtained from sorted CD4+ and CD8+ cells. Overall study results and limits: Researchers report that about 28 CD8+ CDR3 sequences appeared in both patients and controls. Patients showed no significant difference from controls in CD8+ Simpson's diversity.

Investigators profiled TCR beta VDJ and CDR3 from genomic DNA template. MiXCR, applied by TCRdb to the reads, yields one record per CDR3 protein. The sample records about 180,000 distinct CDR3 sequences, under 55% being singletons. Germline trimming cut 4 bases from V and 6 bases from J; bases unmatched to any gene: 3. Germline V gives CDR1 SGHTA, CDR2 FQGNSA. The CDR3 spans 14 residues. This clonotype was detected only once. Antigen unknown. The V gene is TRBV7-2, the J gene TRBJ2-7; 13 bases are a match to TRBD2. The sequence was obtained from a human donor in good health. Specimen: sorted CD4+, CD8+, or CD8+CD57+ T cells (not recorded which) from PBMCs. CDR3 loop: CASSYGLAGVEQYF. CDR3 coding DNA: TGTGCCAGCAGCTATGGACTAGCGGGAGTCGAGCAGTACTTC. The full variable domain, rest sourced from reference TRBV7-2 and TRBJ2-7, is GAGVSQSPSNKVTEKGKDVELRCDPISGHTALYWYRQSLGQGLEFLIYFQGNSAPDKSGLPSDRFSAERTGGSVSTLTIQRTQQEDSAVYLCASSYGLAGVEQYFGPGTRLTVT.